Each of the 7 T cell receptor beta chains below was sequenced from the same sample in a study of blood T cells in healthy people across ages. With a J-beta primer mix and a sample-barcoded 5' primer, a second PCR ran about 6 to 11 cycles. TCRdb used MiXCR to reprocess the 5' RACE reads, holding one entry per CDR3 protein. Counted here are around 800,000 distinct CDR3 sequences, 53% occurring once; the ten biggest clones make up under 50%. The sequenced material came from blood. The receptors come from an elderly man in good health.

The CDR3 region is CAAARDTPGEQFF. Written as DNA, the CDR3 is TGTGCCGCGGCGAGGGACACCCCGGGGGAGCAGTTCTTC. The chain uses TRBV6-2 or TRBV6-3 and TRBJ2-1; possibly TRBD1 for D (6 bases). Per the germline V gene, CDR1 is MNHEY and CDR2 is SVGEGT. The CDR3 extends over 13 amino acids. Trimming removed 11 bases from V and 10 bases from J, with 21 bases in between.

This chain uses TRBV5-1 with TRBJ2-5, with 13 bases lining up with TRBD2. In germline, CDR1 is SGHRS, CDR2 YFSETQ. J was trimmed by 3 bases and V by 3 bases; bases with no gene match: 5. CDR3 length: 16 amino acids. The CDR3 coding sequence is TGCGCCAGCAGCTCCGGACTAGCGGGAGTTAAAGAGACCCAGTACTTC. It is translated as CASSSGLAGVKETQYF.

This clonotype was seen only a few times. The V gene is TRBV15, the J gene TRBJ2-3, with TRBD2 identical over 10 bases. The germline V gene has CDR1 LNHNV and CDR2 YYDKDF (reference sequence). With 8 bases clipped from V and 14 bases from J, the junction kept 13 bases outside the gene matches. The CDR3 covers 13 residues. The CDR3 spells CATGLAGDRYAYF. The CDR3 DNA reads TGTGCCACCGGGCTAGCGGGAGATAGATACGCGTATTTT.

The gene calls are TRBV5-1 and TRBJ2-5; 11 nucleotides align to TRBD2. Unmatched junction bases numbered 4, after V lost 4 bases and J lost 2 bases. The germline gives CDR1 SGHRS, CDR2 YFSETQ. This CDR3 contains 15 residues. CDR3 residues: CASSQGLAAQETQYF. The CDR3 region has the DNA TGCGCCAGCAGCCAGGGACTAGCGGCACAAGAGACCCAGTACTTC.

The gene calls are TRBV6-5 and TRBJ2-5, with D tentatively TRBD2 (5 bases). V was trimmed by 0 bases and J by 1 base, leaving 15 bases between them. CDR3 length: 17 amino acids. Germline V gene sequence: CDR1 MNHEY, CDR2 SVGAGI. CDR3 residues: CASSYSGAVGGQETQYF. The CDR3 DNA follows: TGTGCCAGCAGTTACTCTGGCGCGGTAGGAGGCCAAGAGACCCAGTACTTC.

Concerning this clonotype itself: An end of the junction does not agree with germline; a read error may underlie this. This sequence joins TRBV4-1 and TRBJ2-7, with D possibly being TRBD2 (5 bases). CDR1 and CDR2 from the germline V gene are MGHRA and YSYEKL. The CDR3 contains 14 residues. The CDR3 nucleotides are TGCGCCGGCAGCTCGAGCCGGGATTCCTACGAGCAGTACTTC. Translation: CAGSSSRDSYEQYF.

This chain connects TRBV4-1 to TRBJ1-1; 8 positions agree with TRBD1. In germline, CDR1 is MGHRA, CDR2 YSYEKL. V gave up 1 base and J gave up 0 bases; unmatched junction bases: 10. The CDR3 has 18 amino acids. Here the CDR3 DNA reads TGCGCCAGCAGCCAAGTTCACAGGGGGTTTGGAATGAACACTGAAGCTTTCTTT. Protein sequence: CASSQVHRGFGMNTEAFF.